This T cell receptor beta chain emerged from a study of identical twins. Each CDR3 protein is one row after TCRdb ran MiXCR on the 5' RACE reads. Of under 1 million distinct CDR3 sequences in the sample, roughly 12% were seen once. Losses at the gene ends were 6 bases for V and 4 bases for J; bases not matched to a gene: 8. This CDR3 contains 15 residues. This clonotype showed up just a few times. This sample also appeared in a second study, on yellow fever vaccine responses in identical twins. That report notes: On the reported evidence, twins' vaccine T cell responses seemed partly convergent and partly personalized.

The receptor comes from a woman aged 18-29 years in good health. The sequenced material came from PBMCs. V gene TRBV12-3 or TRBV12-4 combines with J gene TRBJ1-1; 10 bases line up with TRBD1. The DNA of the CDR3 is TGTGCCAGCAGCCGACAGGGGGCGGTGGGCACTGAAGCTTTCTTT. Translated, it gives CASSRQGAVGTEAFF.